This TCR beta chain was sequenced for a study of CD8+CD57+ T cells in acquired aplastic anemia. Study summary: The average for DNA from sorted CD4+ and CD8+ cells was roughly 3 ug. Study observations and caveats: Around 30 sequences, all CD8+ CDR3, were shared between patients and controls. Between patients and controls, CD8+ Simpson's diversity did not vary significantly.

The trim removed 4 bases at V and 8 bases at J, leaving 14 bases unmatched. The CDR3 extends over 16 amino acids. The germline V gene encodes CDR1 LNHNV and CDR2 YYDKDF (reference sequence). Investigators profiled TCR beta VDJ and CDR3 from genomic DNA template. TCRdb ran MiXCR on the reads and lists one entry per CDR3 protein. This sample has some 140,000 distinct CDR3 sequences, with less than 60% found just once. Patients chosen for sequencing had shown CD8+CD57+ cell expansion by flow cytometry. This clonotype has only a few counts. Its target is not known. The sequenced material came from sorted CD4+, CD8+, or CD8+CD57+ T cells (not recorded which) from PBMCs. The rearrangement links TRBV15 to TRBJ1-2; 9 nucleotides match TRBD1. This sequence was found in a human donor with aplastic anemia. CDR3 DNA: TGTGCCACCAGCACCGGGACAGGGAGGTGGGAGGACGGCTACACCTTC. It is translated as CATSTGTGRWEDGYTF. Filled out from reference TRBV15 and TRBJ1-2, the complete variable domain reads DAMVIQNPRYQVTQFGKPVTLSCSQTLNHNVMYWYQQKSSQAPKLLFHYYDKDFNNEADTPDNFQSRRPNTSFCFLDIRSPGLGDTAMYLCATSTGTGRWEDGYTFGSGTRLTVV.